This TCR beta chain was sequenced in a study of T cell changes during pregnancy in multiple sclerosis. Sequencing was performed with immunoSEQ multiplex PCR; in TCRdb, only in-frame clones are kept and a portion is missing. Counted here are tens of thousands of clones, around 90% occurring once; the ten biggest clones make up about 12%. The CDR3 sequence is 10 residues long. V lost 5 bases and J lost 5, with 4 bases in between. From germline, CDR1 is SNHLY and CDR2 FYNNEI. In this sample, this clone turned up once. The sequenced sample was CD8+ T cells from peripheral blood mononuclear cells, obtained after pregnancy. The chain links TRBV2 to TRBJ2-7; D unresolved. The origin of this receptor is a female donor with multiple sclerosis, enrolled in a pregnancy study. The CDR3 sequence is CASSFNEQYF. In DNA, the CDR3 is TGTGCCAGCAGTTTCAACGAGCAGTACTTC.